This TCR beta chain was recorded in a study of glioma-infiltrating T cells after dendritic cell vaccination. Background on the study: Autologous tumor lysate-pulsed dendritic cell vaccination was given between about 2002 and 2013. General study results and limits: Complete blood and tumor specimen sets were limited to few patients.

V shed 2 bases and J 5 bases; nucleotides not matched to a gene: 6. Germline V gives CDR1 SGHNT, CDR2 YYREEE (reference sequence). CDR3 length: 14 residues. Turning to this clone: The antigen remains undetermined.

Fresh-frozen tumor tissue and more than two years of survival data were available for all. PBMC sampling occurred before vaccination, two weeks after the third dose, and at progression. Clones were sequenced by immunoSEQ multiplex PCR, and TCRdb holds only the in-frame ones, with some missing. The repertoire includes 20,000 or so clones, 79% of them detected once, and about 37% sits in the top ten. The chain joins TRBV5-4 to TRBJ2-5; the match to TRBD2 covers 7 bases. The receptor's source is a human donor with glioblastoma. This specimen consisted of blood, obtained before dendritic cell vaccination. The CDR3 nucleotides read TGTGCCAGCAGCTTCGGCGGGAGTGGGGAGACCCAGTACTTC. Residues: CASSFGGSGETQYF.